What follows describes a single T cell receptor beta chain. As yet, its antigen is unknown. This sample is part of a study of T-cell reconstitution after alpha-beta-depleted transplantation in children. Study-wide points: At the one-year point after transplant, T-cell counts and TCRbeta diversity were found to come mostly from T cells that had been newly produced. Alpha-beta T cells present about two months after transplant were reported to originate from several hundred expanded graft clones.

Researchers prepared the TCRbeta library using unique molecular identifiers, the study reports. MiXCR, run by TCRdb on the PCR reads, gives a single entry per CDR3 protein. The sample has a few hundred thousand distinct CDR3 sequences, around two fifths seen once. The germline gives CDR1 SGHTA, CDR2 FQGTGA. Deletions cut 5 bases from V and 5 bases from J, with 13 bases between. The CDR3 loop spans 13 amino acids. This material consisted of PBMCs, taken before TCRalphabeta/CD19-depleted stem cell transplant. This rearrangement joins TRBV7-3 to TRBJ2-7; weak D call: TRBD1 (6 bases). This sequence originates from a girl aged 2-10 years with aplastic anemia, due to receive a stem cell transplant. CDR3 sequence: CASSQTGSHEQYF. The DNA for the CDR3 is TGTGCCAGCAGCCAAACAGGGTCCCACGAGCAGTACTTC.